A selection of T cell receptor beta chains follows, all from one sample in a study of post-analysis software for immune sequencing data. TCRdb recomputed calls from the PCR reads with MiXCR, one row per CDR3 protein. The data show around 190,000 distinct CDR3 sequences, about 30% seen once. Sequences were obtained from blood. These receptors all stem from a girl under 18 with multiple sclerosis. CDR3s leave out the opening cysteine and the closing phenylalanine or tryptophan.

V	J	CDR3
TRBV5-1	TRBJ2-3	ASSKQGTVSDTQY
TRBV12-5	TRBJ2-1	ASGISGYNEQF
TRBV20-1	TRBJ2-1	SARTTSGRSYNEQF
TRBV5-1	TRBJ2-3	ASSMGLADTDTQY
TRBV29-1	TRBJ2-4	SVESISRGAKNIQY
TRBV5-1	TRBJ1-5	ASSLTGMEPQH
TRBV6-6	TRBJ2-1	ASDRRDPYNEQF
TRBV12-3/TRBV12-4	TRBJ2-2	ASSLRTGNTGELF
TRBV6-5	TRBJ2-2	ASRLGGTGELF
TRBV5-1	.	ASSRSGVTYNEQY
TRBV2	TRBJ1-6	TSRRDNRLRSPLH
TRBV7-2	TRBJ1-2	ASIRILGGVNYGYT
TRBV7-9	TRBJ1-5	ASSLAEGAPHQPQH
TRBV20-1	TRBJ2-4	SASGRDPNIQY
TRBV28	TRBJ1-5	ASSALRTVSDQPQH
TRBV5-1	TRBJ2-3	ASSSGFGHLHTDTQY
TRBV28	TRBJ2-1	ASSRPDRPDYNEQF
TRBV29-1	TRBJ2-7	RHLCPARLSSYEQY
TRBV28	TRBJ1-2	ASTHLTGVGANYGYT
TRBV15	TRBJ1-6	ATSVPGASPLH
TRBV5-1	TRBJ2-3	ASSSASPDTQY
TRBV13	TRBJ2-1	ASSAGDEQF
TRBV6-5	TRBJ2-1	ASSYRQGPNYNEQF
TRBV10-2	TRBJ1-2	ASRGADQDYT
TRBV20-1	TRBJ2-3	SLHPPSVADTQY
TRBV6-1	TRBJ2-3	ASSAVTASSTDTQY
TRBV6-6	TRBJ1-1	ASKDRVGDTEAF
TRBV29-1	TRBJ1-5	SVAGTGDSQPQH
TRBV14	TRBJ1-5	ASSHFPGVRGYQPQH
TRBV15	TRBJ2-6	ATSRALGGSSGANVLT
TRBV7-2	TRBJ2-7	ASSFAGQGVYEQY
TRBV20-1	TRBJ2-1	SARASGDPNEQF
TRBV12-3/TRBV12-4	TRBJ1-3	ASRPNMAGRGSGNTIY
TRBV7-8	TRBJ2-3	ASSLGLAGGFYTDTQY
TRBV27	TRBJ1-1	ASSFAPPQTENTEAF
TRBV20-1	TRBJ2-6	SARYRAGANVLT
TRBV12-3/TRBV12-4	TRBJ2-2	ASSAKRTNTGELF
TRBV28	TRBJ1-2	ASSLSLYGYT
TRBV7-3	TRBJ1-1	ASSLMARMNTEAF
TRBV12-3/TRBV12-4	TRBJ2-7	ASSSPFGLGRRDEQY
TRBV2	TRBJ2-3	ASGGTSGHTDTQY